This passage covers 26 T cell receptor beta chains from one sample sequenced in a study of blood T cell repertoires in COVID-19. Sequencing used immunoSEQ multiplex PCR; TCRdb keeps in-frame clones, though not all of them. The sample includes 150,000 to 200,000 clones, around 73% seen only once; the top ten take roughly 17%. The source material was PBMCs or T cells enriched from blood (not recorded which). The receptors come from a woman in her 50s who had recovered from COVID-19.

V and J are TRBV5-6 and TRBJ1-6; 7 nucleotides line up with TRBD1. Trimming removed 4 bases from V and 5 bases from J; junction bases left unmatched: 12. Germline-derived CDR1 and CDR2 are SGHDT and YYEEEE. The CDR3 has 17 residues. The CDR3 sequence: CASSQGFWDSHNSPLHF. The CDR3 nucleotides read TGTGCCAGCAGCCAGGGCTTCTGGGACAGTCATAATTCACCCCTCCACTTT.

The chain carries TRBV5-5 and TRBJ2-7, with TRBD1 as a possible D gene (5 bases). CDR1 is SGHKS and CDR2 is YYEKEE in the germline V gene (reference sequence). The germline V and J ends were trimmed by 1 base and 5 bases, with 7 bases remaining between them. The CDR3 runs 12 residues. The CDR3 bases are TGTGCCAGCAGCTTGTGGGGCGACGAGCAGTACTTC. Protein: CASSLWGDEQYF. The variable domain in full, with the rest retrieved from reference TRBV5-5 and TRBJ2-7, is DAGVTQSPTHLIKTRGQQVTLRCSPISGHKSVSWYQQVLGQGPQFIFQYYEKEERGRGNFPDRFSARQFPNYSSELNVNALLLGDSALYLCASSLWGDEQYFGPGTRLTVT.

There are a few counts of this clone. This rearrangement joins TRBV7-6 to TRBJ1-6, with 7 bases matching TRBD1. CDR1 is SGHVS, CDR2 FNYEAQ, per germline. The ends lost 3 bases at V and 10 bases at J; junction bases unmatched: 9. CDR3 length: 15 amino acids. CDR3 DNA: TGTGCCAGCAGCTTTTCGGGGACAGCTGGGTCACCCCTCCACTTT. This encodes CASSFSGTAGSPLHF.

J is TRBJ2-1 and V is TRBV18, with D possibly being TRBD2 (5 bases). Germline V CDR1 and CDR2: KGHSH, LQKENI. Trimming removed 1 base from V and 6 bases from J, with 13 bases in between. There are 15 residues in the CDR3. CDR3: CASSPRVGEGNEQFF. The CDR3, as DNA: TGTGCCAGCTCACCACGCGTGGGAGAGGGCAATGAGCAGTTCTTC.

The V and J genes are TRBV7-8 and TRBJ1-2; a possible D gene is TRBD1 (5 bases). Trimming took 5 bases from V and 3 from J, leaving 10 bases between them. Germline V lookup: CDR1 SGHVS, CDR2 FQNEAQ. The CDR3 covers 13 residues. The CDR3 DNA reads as TGTGCCAGCAGCCACCAGGGCGACTATGGCTACACCTTC. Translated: CASSHQGDYGYTF.

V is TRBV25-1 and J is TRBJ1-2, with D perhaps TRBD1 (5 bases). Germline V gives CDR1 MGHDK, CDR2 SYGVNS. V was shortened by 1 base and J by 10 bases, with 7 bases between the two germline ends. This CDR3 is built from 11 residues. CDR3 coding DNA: TGTGCCAGCAGTGAATCGGACACCTACACCTTC. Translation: CASSESDTYTF.

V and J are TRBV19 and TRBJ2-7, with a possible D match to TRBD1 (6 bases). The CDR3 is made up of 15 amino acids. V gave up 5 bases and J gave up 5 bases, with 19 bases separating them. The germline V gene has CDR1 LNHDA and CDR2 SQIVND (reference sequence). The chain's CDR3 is CASSPQDGPGDEQYF. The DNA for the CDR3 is TGTGCCAGTAGTCCCCAGGACGGCCCAGGGGACGAGCAGTACTTC.

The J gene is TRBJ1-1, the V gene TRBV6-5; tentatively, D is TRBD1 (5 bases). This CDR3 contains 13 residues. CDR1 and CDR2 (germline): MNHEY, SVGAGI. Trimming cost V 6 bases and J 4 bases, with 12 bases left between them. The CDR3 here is CASRGQKGTEAFF. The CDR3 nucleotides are TGTGCCAGCAGGGGGCAAAAAGGCACTGAAGCTTTCTTT.

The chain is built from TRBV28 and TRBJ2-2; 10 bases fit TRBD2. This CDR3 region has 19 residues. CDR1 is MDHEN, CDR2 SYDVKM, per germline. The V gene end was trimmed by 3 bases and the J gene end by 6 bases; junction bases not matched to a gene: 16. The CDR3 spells CASSFSRDRVLAGAGELFF. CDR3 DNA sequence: TGTGCCAGCAGTTTTTCCCGAGACAGGGTGCTAGCGGGGGCCGGGGAGCTGTTTTTT.

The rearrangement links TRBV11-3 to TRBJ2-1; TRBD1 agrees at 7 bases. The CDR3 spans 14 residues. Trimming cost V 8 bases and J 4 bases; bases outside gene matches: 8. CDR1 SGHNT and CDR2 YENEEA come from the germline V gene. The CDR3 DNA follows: TGTGCCAGCCAGGCGACAGGGCGTTACAATGAGCAGTTCTTC. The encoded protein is CASQATGRYNEQFF.

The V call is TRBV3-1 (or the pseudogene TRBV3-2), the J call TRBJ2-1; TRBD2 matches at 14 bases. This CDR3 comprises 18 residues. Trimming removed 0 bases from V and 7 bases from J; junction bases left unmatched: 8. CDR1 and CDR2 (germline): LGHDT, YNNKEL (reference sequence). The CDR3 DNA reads TGTGCCAGCAGCCAAGATCGGGGACTAGCGGGAGTAACTAATGAGCAGTTCTTC. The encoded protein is CASSQDRGLAGVTNEQFF.

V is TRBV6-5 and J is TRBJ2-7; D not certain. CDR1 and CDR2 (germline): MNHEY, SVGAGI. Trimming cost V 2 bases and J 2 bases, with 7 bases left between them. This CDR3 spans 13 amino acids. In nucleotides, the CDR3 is TGTGCCAGCAGTTACCGTACAACCTACGAGCAGTACTTC. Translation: CASSYRTTYEQYF.

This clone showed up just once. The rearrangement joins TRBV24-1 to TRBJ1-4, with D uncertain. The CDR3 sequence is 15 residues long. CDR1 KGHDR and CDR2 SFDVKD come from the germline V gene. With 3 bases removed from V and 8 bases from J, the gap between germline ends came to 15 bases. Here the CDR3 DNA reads TGTGCCACCAGTGATACTGTCGGGGTACAGGAAAAACTGTTTTTT. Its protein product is CATSDTVGVQEKLFF.

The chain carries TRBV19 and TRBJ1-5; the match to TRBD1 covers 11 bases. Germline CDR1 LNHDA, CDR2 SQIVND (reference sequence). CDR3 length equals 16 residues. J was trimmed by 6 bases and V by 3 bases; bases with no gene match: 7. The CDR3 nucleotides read TGTGCCAGTAGTATTTCGGGACAGGGGGTCGGTCAGCCCCAGCATTTT. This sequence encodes CASSISGQGVGQPQHF.

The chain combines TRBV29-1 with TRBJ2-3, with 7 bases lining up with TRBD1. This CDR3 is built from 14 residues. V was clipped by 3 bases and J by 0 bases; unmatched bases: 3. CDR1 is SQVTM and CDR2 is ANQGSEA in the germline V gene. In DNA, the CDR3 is TGCAGCGTTGACGACAGGGTGAGCACAGATACGCAGTATTTT. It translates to CSVDDRVSTDTQYF.

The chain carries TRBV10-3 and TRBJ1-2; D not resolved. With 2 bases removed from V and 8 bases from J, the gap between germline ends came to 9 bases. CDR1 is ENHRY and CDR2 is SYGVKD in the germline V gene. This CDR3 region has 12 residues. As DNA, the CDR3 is TGTGCCATCAGTGAGGGCTCGGGAGGCTACACCTTC. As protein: CAISEGSGGYTF.

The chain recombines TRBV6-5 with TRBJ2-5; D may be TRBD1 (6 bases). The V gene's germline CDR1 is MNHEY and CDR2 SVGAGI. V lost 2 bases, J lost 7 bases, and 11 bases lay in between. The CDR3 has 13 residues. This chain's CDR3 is CASSYNREGTQYF. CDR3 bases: TGTGCCAGCAGTTACAACAGGGAAGGGACCCAGTACTTC.

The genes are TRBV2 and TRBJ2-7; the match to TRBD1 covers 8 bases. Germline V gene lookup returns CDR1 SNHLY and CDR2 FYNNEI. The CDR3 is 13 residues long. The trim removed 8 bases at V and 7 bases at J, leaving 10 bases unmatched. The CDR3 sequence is CASAGQAPGEQYF. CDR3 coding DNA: TGTGCCAGCGCGGGACAGGCTCCGGGGGAGCAGTACTTC.

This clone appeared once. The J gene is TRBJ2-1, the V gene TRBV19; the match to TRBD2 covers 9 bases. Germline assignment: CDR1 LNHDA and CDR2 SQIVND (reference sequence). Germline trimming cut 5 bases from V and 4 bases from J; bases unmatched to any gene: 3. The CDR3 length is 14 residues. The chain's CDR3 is CASSHLAGYNEQFF. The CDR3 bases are TGTGCCAGTAGTCATCTAGCGGGATACAATGAGCAGTTCTTC. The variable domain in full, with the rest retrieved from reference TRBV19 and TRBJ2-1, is DGGITQSPKYLFRKEGQNVTLSCEQNLNHDAMYWYRQDPGQGLRLIYYSQIVNDFQKGDIAEGYSVSREKKESFPLTVTSAQKNPTAFYLCASSHLAGYNEQFFGPGTRLTVL.

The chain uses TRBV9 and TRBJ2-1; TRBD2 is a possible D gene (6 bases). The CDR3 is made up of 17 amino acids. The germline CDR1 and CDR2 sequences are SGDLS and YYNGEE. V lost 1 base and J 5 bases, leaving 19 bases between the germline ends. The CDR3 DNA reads TGTGCCAGCAGCGTAAAGGGCGGGACGGGACTCAACAATGAGCAGTTCTTC. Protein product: CASSVKGGTGLNNEQFF.

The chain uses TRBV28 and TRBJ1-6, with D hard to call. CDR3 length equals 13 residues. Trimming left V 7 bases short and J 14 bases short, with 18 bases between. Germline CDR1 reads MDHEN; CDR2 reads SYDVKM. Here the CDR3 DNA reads TGTGCCAGCATCACGGACCGGAGGAACTCCCTCCACTTT. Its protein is CASITDRRNSLHF.

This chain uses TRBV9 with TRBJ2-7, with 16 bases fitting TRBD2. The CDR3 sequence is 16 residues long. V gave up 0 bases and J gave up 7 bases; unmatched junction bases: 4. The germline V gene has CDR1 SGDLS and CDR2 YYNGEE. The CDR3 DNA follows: TGTGCCAGCAGCGTAGCCGGGACTAGCGGGAGGGCTGAGCAGTACTTC. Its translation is CASSVAGTSGRAEQYF.

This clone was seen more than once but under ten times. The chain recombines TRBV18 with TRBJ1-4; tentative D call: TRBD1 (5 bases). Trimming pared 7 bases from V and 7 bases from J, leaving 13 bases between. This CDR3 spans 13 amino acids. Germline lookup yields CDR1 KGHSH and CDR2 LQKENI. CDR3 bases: TGTGCCAGCTGTGCCAGGGAGGGTGAAAAACTGTTTTTT. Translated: CASCAREGEKLFF.

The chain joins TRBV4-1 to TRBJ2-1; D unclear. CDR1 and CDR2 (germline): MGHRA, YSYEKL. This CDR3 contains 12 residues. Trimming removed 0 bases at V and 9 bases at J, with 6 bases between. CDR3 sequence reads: CASSQDRREQFF. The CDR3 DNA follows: TGCGCCAGCAGCCAAGACAGGCGTGAGCAGTTCTTC.

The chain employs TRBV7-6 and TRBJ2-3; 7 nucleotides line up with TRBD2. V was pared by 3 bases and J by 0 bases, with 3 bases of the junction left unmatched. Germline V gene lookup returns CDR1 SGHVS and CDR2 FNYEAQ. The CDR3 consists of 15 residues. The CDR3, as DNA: TGTGCCAGCAGCTTTAGCGGGCTGAGCACAGATACGCAGTATTTT. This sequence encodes CASSFSGLSTDTQYF.

The CDR3 DNA reads TGTGCCATCAGTGAGCACACCCCGGGACAGGGAGGAAACACCATATATTTT. It specifies CAISEHTPGQGGNTIYF. The chain joins TRBV10-3 to TRBJ1-3, with 9 bases matching TRBD1. Trimming removed 2 bases from V and 4 bases from J; junction bases left unmatched: 9. Per germline, CDR1 ENHRY and CDR2 SYGVKD. CDR3 length: 17 amino acids.